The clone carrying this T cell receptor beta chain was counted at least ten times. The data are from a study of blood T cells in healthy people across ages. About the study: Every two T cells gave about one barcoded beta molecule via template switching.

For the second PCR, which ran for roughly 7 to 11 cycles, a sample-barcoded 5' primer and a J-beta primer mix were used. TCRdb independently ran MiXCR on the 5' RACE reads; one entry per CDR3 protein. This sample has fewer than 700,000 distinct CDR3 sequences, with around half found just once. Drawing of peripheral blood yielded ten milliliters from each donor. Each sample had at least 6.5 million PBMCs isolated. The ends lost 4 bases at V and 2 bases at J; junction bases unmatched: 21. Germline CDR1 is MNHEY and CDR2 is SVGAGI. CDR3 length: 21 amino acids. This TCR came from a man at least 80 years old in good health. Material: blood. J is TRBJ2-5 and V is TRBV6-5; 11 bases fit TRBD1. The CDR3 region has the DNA TGTGCCAGCAGTTTTTTTCCCCCTCTTGGACAGGGGGCGCGGGGACAAGAGACCCAGTACTTC. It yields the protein CASSFFPPLGQGARGQETQYF.